The text below deals with one T cell receptor beta chain. Its antigen is undetermined. The entry originates in a study of T cells in Graves' hyperthyroidism and ophthalmopathy. The CDR3 regions of TCR beta were amplified from RNA transcripts. During a first-round RT-PCR of the TCR CDR3, the HTBI primer set was used. TCRdb re-called the multiplex PCR reads with MiXCR, one entry per CDR3 protein. The data show roughly 720,000 distinct CDR3 sequences, 15% to 20% seen once. Clinicians diagnosed patients from clinical symptoms, serum thyroxine and TRAb, thyroid ultrasound and orbital computed tomography. Whole-study findings and limits: Also found in blood were most expanded thyroid clonotypes above 0.001.

V was clipped by 0 bases and J by 2 bases; unmatched bases: 7. This CDR3 is 17 amino acids long. Germline loops: CDR1 DFQATT, CDR2 SNEGSKA (reference sequence). The specimen sequenced was blood. The rearrangement joins TRBV20-1 to TRBJ2-6; the match to TRBD2 covers 7 bases. The source is a man aged 50-60 years with Graves' hyperthyroidism. The CDR3 sequence is CSARDAGVLAGANVLTF. CDR3 bases: TGCAGTGCTAGAGATGCGGGAGTCTTAGCTGGGGCCAACGTCCTGACTTTC.